A selection of T cell receptor beta chains follows, all from one sample in a study of blood T cell repertoires in COVID-19. Libraries were prepared by immunoSEQ multiplex PCR; TCRdb keeps only in-frame clonotypes and omits some of them. This sample yields fewer than 200,000 clones, of which roughly 71% are seen a single time; approximately 3.7% belongs to the top ten. Sequenced material: peripheral blood. The origin of the receptors is a woman older than 75 with acute or convalescent COVID-19. The CDR3 runs from the conserved cysteine through the conserved F or W. D genes are given only for firm matches. Clone size is given for some rows only: seen once, a few or many times, or a class if the clone is expanded.

clone size: -; V gene: TRBV6-5; J gene: TRBJ1-5; D gene: TRBD1; CDR3 DNA: TGTGCCAGCAGTTCCACAGGGGACGGCAATCAGCCCCAGCATTTT; CDR3 protein: CASSSTGDGNQPQHF
clone size: -; V gene: TRBV5-1; J gene: TRBJ1-6; D gene: TRBD1; CDR3 DNA: TGCGCCAGCAGCCCCGGACAGGTTTCGAATAATTCACCCCTCCACTTT; CDR3 protein: CASSPGQVSNNSPLHF
clone size: once; V gene: TRBV2; J gene: TRBJ1-5; D gene: -; CDR3 DNA: TGTGCCAGCAGTGGGACAGACCTTTACAATCAGCCCCAGCATTTT; CDR3 protein: CASSGTDLYNQPQHF
clone size: few; V gene: TRBV19; J gene: TRBJ1-4; D gene: -; CDR3 DNA: TGTGCCAGTAGTACAAGGGGAGGCCCTAATGAAAAACTGTTTTTT; CDR3 protein: CASSTRGGPNEKLFF
clone size: -; V gene: TRBV18; J gene: TRBJ2-5; D gene: TRBD1; CDR3 DNA: TGTGCCAGCTCACCCACAGGGGGTTCGGAGACCCAGTACTTC; CDR3 protein: CASSPTGGSETQYF
clone size: -; V gene: TRBV27; J gene: TRBJ1-2; D gene: -; CDR3 DNA: TGTGCCAGCAGTTTCGTAGGGGCGGCTAACTATGGCTACACCTTC; CDR3 protein: CASSFVGAANYGYTF
clone size: few; V gene: TRBV12-3/TRBV12-4; J gene: TRBJ1-5; D gene: TRBD1; CDR3 DNA: TGTGCCAGCAGTCCCGGACAGGTAGGCCGTCATTTT; CDR3 protein: CASSPGQVGRHF
clone size: -; V gene: TRBV4-3; J gene: TRBJ1-1; D gene: -; CDR3 DNA: TGCGCCAGCAGCCAAGACCACCTCGTGGGGGGAGAAACTGAAGCTTTCTTT; CDR3 protein: CASSQDHLVGGETEAFF
clone size: -; V gene: TRBV25-1; J gene: TRBJ1-4; D gene: -; CDR3 DNA: TGTGCCAGCACGGTTCGGGAGAATGAAAAACTGTTTTTT; CDR3 protein: CASTVRENEKLFF
clone size: -; V gene: TRBV6-6; J gene: TRBJ1-1; D gene: -; CDR3 DNA: TGTGCCAGCAGTTATTCAGAAGCTTTCTTT; CDR3 protein: CASSYSEAFF
clone size: -; V gene: TRBV11-2; J gene: TRBJ2-7; D gene: -; CDR3 DNA: TGTGCCAGCAGCTCTCGGACGGGATACGAGCAGTACTTC; CDR3 protein: CASSSRTGYEQYF
clone size: -; V gene: TRBV7-2; J gene: TRBJ2-3; D gene: TRBD2; CDR3 DNA: TGTGCCAGCAGCTTAAGAGGGATAGCGGGAGATGCAGATACGCAGTATTTT; CDR3 protein: CASSLRGIAGDADTQYF
clone size: -; V gene: TRBV28; J gene: TRBJ2-7; D gene: -; CDR3 DNA: TGTGCCAGCAGTCCTGGACAGACGGGGGAGCAGTACTTC; CDR3 protein: CASSPGQTGEQYF
clone size: -; V gene: TRBV30; J gene: TRBJ2-2; D gene: -; CDR3 DNA: TGTGCCTGGAGTGTTTACGGTACGAGGACCGGGGAGCTGTTTTTT; CDR3 protein: CAWSVYGTRTGELFF
clone size: -; V gene: TRBV20-1; J gene: TRBJ1-4; D gene: TRBD1; CDR3 DNA: TGCAGTGCTAGTAGTCGACAGGGAGGTGCAACTAATGAAAAACTGTTTTTT; CDR3 protein: CSASSRQGGATNEKLFF
clone size: -; V gene: TRBV21-1; J gene: TRBJ1-4; D gene: -; CDR3 DNA: TGTGCCAGCAGCACGACAGGGGAGGGCGAAAAACTGTTTTTT; CDR3 protein: CASSTTGEGEKLFF
clone size: -; V gene: TRBV11-3; J gene: TRBJ2-1; D gene: TRBD2; CDR3 DNA: TGTGCCAGCAGCCAAGCCCGCGGACTAGCGGGAGGGTCCAATGAGCAGTTCTTC; CDR3 protein: CASSQARGLAGGSNEQFF
clone size: once; V gene: TRBV4-2; J gene: TRBJ2-7; D gene: -; CDR3 DNA: TGTGCCAGCAGCCTGGGTATAGACAGCCGCTCCTACGAGCAGTACTTC; CDR3 protein: CASSLGIDSRSYEQYF
clone size: -; V gene: TRBV10-3; J gene: TRBJ2-7; D gene: TRBD2; CDR3 DNA: TGTGCCATCAGCGGACCGAGCGGGGGGGCCTACGAGCAGTACTTC; CDR3 protein: CAISGPSGGAYEQYF
clone size: -; V gene: TRBV6-2/TRBV6-3; J gene: TRBJ1-4; D gene: -; CDR3 DNA: TGTGCCAGCAGTTACTCGAAGGGGGACAAGGAAAAACTGTTTTTT; CDR3 protein: CASSYSKGDKEKLFF
clone size: -; V gene: TRBV6-5; J gene: TRBJ2-1; D gene: TRBD2; CDR3 DNA: TGTGCCAGCAGACAACTAGCGGATGAGCAGTTCTTC; CDR3 protein: CASRQLADEQFF
clone size: -; V gene: TRBV12-3/TRBV12-4; J gene: TRBJ2-1; D gene: -; CDR3 DNA: TGTGCCAGCAGTTTAATCGTGGGAGCACAGTTCTTC; CDR3 protein: CASSLIVGAQFF
clone size: -; V gene: TRBV19; J gene: TRBJ1-4; D gene: -; CDR3 DNA: TGTGCCAGTATTCCCACAGCGGGAGGGGCAACTAATGAAAAACTGTTTTTT; CDR3 protein: CASIPTAGGATNEKLFF
clone size: -; V gene: TRBV12-3/TRBV12-4; J gene: TRBJ1-2; D gene: TRBD1; CDR3 DNA: TGTGCCAGCAGTCCCACAACAGGGGGAGGCTACACCTTC; CDR3 protein: CASSPTTGGGYTF
clone size: -; V gene: TRBV9; J gene: TRBJ1-2; D gene: -; CDR3 DNA: TGTGCCAGCAGCCAAGACAGCTATGGCTACACCTTC; CDR3 protein: CASSQDSYGYTF
clone size: -; V gene: TRBV7-9; J gene: TRBJ1-2; D gene: TRBD1; CDR3 DNA: TGTGCCAGCAGCCAAAACCAGGGGGCGGGCTATGGCTACACCTTC; CDR3 protein: CASSQNQGAGYGYTF
clone size: -; V gene: TRBV30; J gene: TRBJ1-2; D gene: -; CDR3 DNA: TGTGCCTGGAGTGTCGGCCAGGGTGATGGCTACACCTTC; CDR3 protein: CAWSVGQGDGYTF
clone size: -; V gene: TRBV7-6; J gene: TRBJ2-5; D gene: -; CDR3 DNA: TGTGCCAGCAGCCAAGGACAGCAAGAGACCCAGTACTTC; CDR3 protein: CASSQGQQETQYF
clone size: few; V gene: TRBV18; J gene: TRBJ1-1; D gene: TRBD1; CDR3 DNA: TGTGCCAGCTCACCGGACAGGGGGCTGAACACTGAAGCTTTCTTT; CDR3 protein: CASSPDRGLNTEAFF
clone size: -; V gene: TRBV12-3/TRBV12-4; J gene: TRBJ2-3; D gene: -; CDR3 DNA: TGTGCCAGCAGTTTGTATTCCTCCGATACGCAGTATTTT; CDR3 protein: CASSLYSSDTQYF
clone size: -; V gene: TRBV10-1; J gene: TRBJ2-1; D gene: -; CDR3 DNA: TGCGCCAGCAGTGAAGAGAGCGGGCCCGGAGGCGAGCAGTTCTTC; CDR3 protein: CASSEESGPGGEQFF
clone size: -; V gene: TRBV18; J gene: TRBJ1-5; D gene: TRBD1; CDR3 DNA: TGTGCCAGCTCACCCGCGACAGGGGGCAATCAGCCCCAGCATTTT; CDR3 protein: CASSPATGGNQPQHF
clone size: -; V gene: TRBV7-9; J gene: TRBJ2-5; D gene: -; CDR3 DNA: TGTGCCAGCAGCTTAGGTGCGGGGAGACACAAAAAAGAGACCCAGTACTTC; CDR3 protein: CASSLGAGRHKKETQYF
clone size: few; V gene: TRBV19; J gene: TRBJ1-2; D gene: TRBD1; CDR3 DNA: TGTGCCAGTAGTGTCCCCCAGGGACAGGGGATTGGCTACACCTTC; CDR3 protein: CASSVPQGQGIGYTF
clone size: -; V gene: TRBV7-9; J gene: TRBJ2-2; D gene: TRBD1; CDR3 DNA: TGTGCCAGCAGCCCAAATCGAGCGGGACAGGGATACACCGGGGAGCTGTTTTTT; CDR3 protein: CASSPNRAGQGYTGELFF
clone size: -; V gene: TRBV20-1; J gene: TRBJ2-5; D gene: TRBD2; CDR3 DNA: TGCAGTGTGGCGGGAGAAGAGACCCAGTACTTC; CDR3 protein: CSVAGEETQYF
clone size: -; V gene: TRBV6-5; J gene: TRBJ1-4; D gene: -; CDR3 DNA: TGTGCCAGCAGTTACGCGCCAGGGATAGAGGAAAAACTGTTTTTT; CDR3 protein: CASSYAPGIEEKLFF
clone size: -; V gene: TRBV6-5; J gene: TRBJ1-6; D gene: -; CDR3 DNA: TGTGCCAGCAGTTACCTGCAGGGTGGCAATTCACCCCTCCACTTT; CDR3 protein: CASSYLQGGNSPLHF
clone size: -; V gene: TRBV6-1; J gene: TRBJ1-5; D gene: -; CDR3 DNA: TGTGCCAGCAGTGAGGCGGTTAGGAATCAGCCCCAGCATTTT; CDR3 protein: CASSEAVRNQPQHF
clone size: -; V gene: TRBV3-1/TRBV3-2; J gene: TRBJ1-3; D gene: -; CDR3 DNA: TGTGCCAGCAGCCAAGTACAGTTAACTGGAAACACCATATATTTT; CDR3 protein: CASSQVQLTGNTIYF
clone size: -; V gene: TRBV30; J gene: TRBJ1-2; D gene: TRBD1; CDR3 DNA: TGTGCCTGGAGTTCATCCGGGACAGGGATCCGCTACACCTTC; CDR3 protein: CAWSSSGTGIRYTF
clone size: -; V gene: TRBV4-1; J gene: TRBJ2-7; D gene: TRBD1; CDR3 DNA: TGCGCCAGCAGCCAAGGACAGGGACCTGGGTCCTACGAGCAGTACTTC; CDR3 protein: CASSQGQGPGSYEQYF
clone size: -; V gene: TRBV10-2; J gene: TRBJ2-3; D gene: TRBD1; CDR3 DNA: TGCGCCAGCAGATCCGGGACAGGACAGACAGATACGCAGTATTTT; CDR3 protein: CASRSGTGQTDTQYF
clone size: -; V gene: TRBV6-5; J gene: TRBJ2-7; D gene: TRBD1; CDR3 DNA: TGTGCCAGCAGGGGACAGAAAACATTCTCCTACGAGCAGTACTTC; CDR3 protein: CASRGQKTFSYEQYF
clone size: -; V gene: TRBV28; J gene: TRBJ1-2; D gene: TRBD1; CDR3 DNA: TGTGCCAGCACCGCAGGGGGCGCACATTTGGGCTACACCTTC; CDR3 protein: CASTAGGAHLGYTF
clone size: -; V gene: TRBV5-1; J gene: TRBJ2-1; D gene: TRBD2; CDR3 DNA: TGCGCCAGCAGCCCCCTCGGGAGCGGGGGTTTTAATGAGCAGTTCTTC; CDR3 protein: CASSPLGSGGFNEQFF
clone size: few; V gene: TRBV18; J gene: TRBJ1-2; D gene: -; CDR3 DNA: TGTGCCAGCTCACCACCAATTGCAGGGGACCCGACCTATGGCTACACCTTC; CDR3 protein: CASSPPIAGDPTYGYTF
clone size: few; V gene: TRBV19; J gene: TRBJ2-5; D gene: -; CDR3 DNA: TGTGCCAGTAGTATTCTGGTTCGAGGGGGAGAGACCCAGTACTTC; CDR3 protein: CASSILVRGGETQYF
clone size: -; V gene: TRBV25-1; J gene: TRBJ1-6; D gene: TRBD1; CDR3 DNA: TGTGCCAGCAGTGACCCAAACAGGGGTAGTTATAATTCACCCCTCCACTTT; CDR3 protein: CASSDPNRGSYNSPLHF